Below, one T cell receptor (beta chain) is given with its context. What antigen it recognizes has not been identified. No per-base quality is available; no much larger clone lies one base away. This sample is part of a study of memory CD4+ T cells and cytomegalovirus serostatus (dated by TCRdb to between 2017 and 2020). About the full investigation: A total of 33 healthy Belgian adults, of whom 9 were CMV seropositive and approximately 24 were CMV seronegative, were included in the cohort. CD4+ memory TCRbeta repertoires of a Belgian cohort with known cytomegalovirus serostatus were sequenced in order to replicate a published TCR-based CMV serostatus classifier.

The Quick-DNA Microprep Kit was used to extract genomic DNA from the sorted cells. Amplification of TCRbeta DNA was done with the immunoSEQ hsTCRbeta kit, following the protocol from the manufacturer. An Illumina MiSeq instrument was used to sequence the TCRbeta libraries. As for the original processing: Following removal of out-of-frame sequences, around 2.4 million distinct TCRbeta sequences were retained, with an average of roughly 71,000 per individual. Each individual was scored according to the count of 164 previously reported CMV-associated TCRbeta sequences and the total productive distinct TCRbeta count. A beta-binomial model was reimplemented in Python, and random forests from scikit-learn, run with default parameters, were trained on data from the US cohort. Classifier performance on the Belgian cohort was summarized as median AUC with percentile confidence intervals calculated over 10,000 bootstrap iterations. TCRdb retrieved this table from immuneACCESS and kept in-frame rearrangements only. Not all clones are present; in checked studies, unresolved V genes account for under half, and no reason is known for the remainder. The D gene and trimming were derived from the DNA, and the V and J assignments and clone size from that table. The sample table records some 50,000 clones; around 74% of these occur just once. The top ten clones comprise about 1.1% of the sample.

A FACSAria II was used to sort memory CD4+ T cells, defined as single viable CD3+CD4+CD8-CD45RO+ cells. CMV serostatus was assessed using a Roche Elecsys assay, by which serum IgG against CMV pp150, pp28, p38 and p52 was detected. After thawing, total CD4+ T cells were enriched by positive selection with CD4 magnetic microbeads. The samples came from a different study that was designed specifically to examine the CD4+ T cell memory repertoire. Peripheral blood mononuclear cells were isolated and cryopreserved according to standard operating procedures, and serum was stored at -80 degrees C. Staining used CD3-PerCP (BW264/56), CD4-APC (RPA-T4), CD45RO-PE (UCHT1) and CD8-Pacific Orange (3B5) antibodies, with Sytox blue excluding non-viable cells. The cysteine opens and the phenylalanine closes a CDR3 of 16 amino acids. The CDR3 DNA has 48 bases and is translated from base 1. CDR1 MNHNY and CDR2 SVGAGI were looked up in the germline V gene (reference sequence). V lost 0 bases and J lost 6 bases; the stretch between them is 14 bases long.

Broad study findings and their caveats: For CMV serostatus prediction, a median bootstrapped AUC of 0.95 was reached with the original framework, and a median bootstrapped AUC of around 0.9 was reached with a US-trained random forest. The original-framework classifier achieved a median bootstrapped AUC of approximately 0.94 with a 95% CI of 0.76-1.00 on the Belgian cohort. The results were interpreted as suggesting that the CMV-associated TCR signature is mostly present in the CD4+ memory repertoire. Of under 200 previously reported CMV-associated TCRbeta sequences, approximately 70 appeared in the CD4+ memory repertoires, each in one to five individuals. Unlike the original study, which covered naive and memory CD4+ and CD8+ populations, the Belgian study sequenced only CD4+CD45RO+ memory cells.

The sequence was obtained from an adult in good health and CMV-seropositive. This sequence uses TRBV6-6 and TRBJ1-4; no confident D gene assignment can be made. Sequencing input: memory CD4+ T cells from blood. The CDR3 here reads CASSYSTGVEDEKLFF. At the DNA level, the sequence is TGTGCCAGCAGTTACTCGACTGGGGTTGAAGATGAAAAACTGTTTTTT.